The T cell receptor (beta chain) under discussion was sequenced for a study of T cells in Graves' hyperthyroidism and ophthalmopathy. Study background: Peripheral blood was obtained at initial diagnosis, preceding any treatment. General observations from the study: Blood also held most thyroid clonotypes expanded beyond 0.001.

Germline values: CDR1 KGHSH, CDR2 LQKENI. The CDR3 extends over 13 amino acids. The V end was cut by 3 bases, the J end by 6 bases, with 9 bases between. What was amplified from RNA transcripts were TCR beta CDR3 regions. When the TCR CDR3 underwent first-round RT-PCR, the HTBI primer set was used. TCRdb processed the multiplex PCR reads anew with MiXCR; each CDR3 protein has one entry. The sample shows about 500,000 distinct CDR3 sequences, around 15% of them seen only once. This clonotype was observed a few times. As yet, its antigen is unknown. Thyroid ultrasound and orbital computed tomography, with clinical symptoms and serum thyroxine and TRAb, informed diagnoses.

This receptor was obtained from a woman aged 25-40 years with Graves' ophthalmopathy. What was sequenced was blood. The chain uses TRBV18 and TRBJ1-5, with TRBD1 as a possible D gene (5 bases). The CDR3 reads CASSPGDGQPQHF. The CDR3 bases are TGTGCCAGCTCACCCGGGGACGGTCAGCCCCAGCATTTT.